Listed below are T cell receptor beta chains from one sample, sequenced in a study of blood T cell repertoires in COVID-19. Produced via immunoSEQ multiplex PCR; TCRdb's table is partial and in-frame only. The table includes about 240,000 clones, around 86% detected once. Sample: PBMCs or T cells enriched from blood (not recorded which). The receptors shown here come from a woman between 40 and 50 years old with acute COVID-19. Each CDR3 is given with its conserved first and last residue. The D gene is left open where the match is weak. Expanded clones get a size class; other rows say once, few or many, or leave the size out.

d_gene,v_gene,j_gene,abundance,CDR3nt,CDR3aa
-,TRBV14,TRBJ2-6,-,TGTGCCAGCAGCCAATATGAGGGATGGGGGGCCAACGTCCTGACTTTC,CASSQYEGWGANVLTF
-,TRBV24-1,TRBJ2-1,-,TGTGCCACCAGTGTCTCACAGAAGCAGTTCTTC,CATSVSQKQFF
TRBD2,TRBV4-1,TRBJ2-3,few,TGCGCCAGCGGGGCGGGAGTTGTCGTAACAGATACGCAGTATTTT,CASGAGVVVTDTQYF
TRBD1,TRBV4-2,TRBJ1-2,-,TGTGCCAGCAGCCAAGAGTTGACAGGGGGCTATGGCTACACCTTC,CASSQELTGGYGYTF
TRBD1,TRBV27,TRBJ1-2,-,TGTGCCAGCAGTTCGGTGGAAGTGACAGGGGACTTCTATGGCTACACCTTC,CASSSVEVTGDFYGYTF
-,TRBV5-6,TRBJ1-6,-,TGTGCCAGCAGCCGGGTTTATAATTCACCCCTCCACTTT,CASSRVYNSPLHF
-,TRBV11-2,TRBJ1-1,-,TGTGCCAGCAGCTTAACAATGAACACTGAAGCTTTCTTT,CASSLTMNTEAFF
TRBD2,TRBV10-2,TRBJ2-3,-,TGCGCCAGCAGGGTCCCATTTCCTAGCGGGAGATATACGCAGTATTTT,CASRVPFPSGRYTQYF
TRBD2,TRBV7-2,TRBJ2-1,-,TGTGCCAGCAGCACCGGGACTAGCGGGAGTCTGTTCTTC,CASSTGTSGSLFF
-,TRBV10-3,TRBJ1-1,once,TGTGCCATCAGTGACAGGGGAAGGACTGAAGCTTTCTTT,CAISDRGRTEAFF
-,TRBV6-5,TRBJ1-2,-,TGTGCCAGCAGTCCACGACAGGACCTCTATGGCTACACCTTC,CASSPRQDLYGYTF
-,TRBV29-1,TRBJ2-1,-,TGCAGCGTTTTAGGAGCGAGGAATGAGCAGTTCTTC,CSVLGARNEQFF
-,TRBV13,TRBJ2-1,-,TGTGCCAGCAGCTTAGGACTAGTTAGCAATGAGCAGTTCTTC,CASSLGLVSNEQFF
-,TRBV3-1/TRBV3-2,TRBJ1-1,few,TGTGCCAGCAGCCAACACACGGGGATCGCTTTCTTT,CASSQHTGIAFF
-,TRBV5-6,TRBJ1-6,few,TGTGCCAGCAGCTTGGGACTCAGGACAGTTTCTAATTCACCCCTCCACTTT,CASSLGLRTVSNSPLHF
TRBD2,TRBV7-6,TRBJ2-1,-,TGTGCCAGCAGCTTAGTGATAGCGGGAACGTACAATGAGCAGTTCTTC,CASSLVIAGTYNEQFF
-,TRBV7-6,TRBJ2-3,-,TGTGCCAGCAGCCCCCGGACAGATACGCAGTATTTT,CASSPRTDTQYF
TRBD1,TRBV29-1,TRBJ1-2,-,TGCAGCGCCACTGGACAGGCGCAAGGCTACACCTTC,CSATGQAQGYTF
TRBD1,TRBV5-4,TRBJ1-2,once,TGTGCCAGCAGGTCTACAGGGGCCGTCTATGGCTACACCTTC,CASRSTGAVYGYTF
TRBD2,TRBV11-3,TRBJ2-7,-,TGTGCCAGCAGCTCTAGCGGGAGCTCCTACGAGCAGTACTTC,CASSSSGSSYEQYF
TRBD1,TRBV9,TRBJ2-5,-,TGTGCCAGCAGCGTGGGGACAGGGTCGGAAGAGACCCAGTACTTC,CASSVGTGSEETQYF
TRBD1,TRBV19,TRBJ2-5,-,TGTGCCAGTGGGGGGACAGGGTACCAAGAGACCCAGTACTTC,CASGGTGYQETQYF
-,TRBV27,TRBJ1-5,-,TGTGCCAGCAGTTTAGAGGGTTCGGATCAGCCCCAGCATTTT,CASSLEGSDQPQHF
TRBD1,TRBV6-1,TRBJ1-4,-,TGTGCCAGCAGTGAGGATAACAGGGGGCCAAGGGAAAAACTGTTTTTT,CASSEDNRGPREKLFF